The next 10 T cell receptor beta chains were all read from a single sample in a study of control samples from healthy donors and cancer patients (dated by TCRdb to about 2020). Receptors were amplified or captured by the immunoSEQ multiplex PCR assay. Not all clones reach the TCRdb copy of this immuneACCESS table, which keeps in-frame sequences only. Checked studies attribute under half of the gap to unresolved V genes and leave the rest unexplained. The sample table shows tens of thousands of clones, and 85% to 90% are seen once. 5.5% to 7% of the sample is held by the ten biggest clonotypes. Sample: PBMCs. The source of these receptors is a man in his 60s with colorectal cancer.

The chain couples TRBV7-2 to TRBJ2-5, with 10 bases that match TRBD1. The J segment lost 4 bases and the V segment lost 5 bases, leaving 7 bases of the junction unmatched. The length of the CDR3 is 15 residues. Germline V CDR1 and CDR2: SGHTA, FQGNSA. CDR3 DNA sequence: TGTGCCAGCAGCCGGGGACAGGGGAACGGAGAGACCCAGTACTTC. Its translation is CASSRGQGNGETQYF.

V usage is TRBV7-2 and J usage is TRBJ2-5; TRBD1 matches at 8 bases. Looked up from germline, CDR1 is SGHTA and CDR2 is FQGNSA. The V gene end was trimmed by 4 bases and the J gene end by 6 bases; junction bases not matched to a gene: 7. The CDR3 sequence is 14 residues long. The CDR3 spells CASSYSGGSKTQYF. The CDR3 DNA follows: TGTGCCAGCAGCTATTCAGGGGGCTCGAAGACCCAGTACTTC.

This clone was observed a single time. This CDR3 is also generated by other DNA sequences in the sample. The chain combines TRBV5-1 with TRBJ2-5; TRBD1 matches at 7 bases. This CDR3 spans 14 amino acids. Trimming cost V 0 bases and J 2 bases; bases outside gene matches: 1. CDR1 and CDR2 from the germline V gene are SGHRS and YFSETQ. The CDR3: CASSLGGQQETQYF. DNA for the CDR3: TGCGCCAGCAGCTTGGGGGGACAGCAAGAGACCCAGTACTTC. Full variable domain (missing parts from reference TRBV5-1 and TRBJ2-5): KAGVTQTPRYLIKTRGQQVTLSCSPISGHRSVSWYQQTPGQGLQFLFEYFSETQRNKGNFPGRFSGRQFSNSRSEMNVSTLELGDSALYLCASSLGGQQETQYFGPGTRLLVL.

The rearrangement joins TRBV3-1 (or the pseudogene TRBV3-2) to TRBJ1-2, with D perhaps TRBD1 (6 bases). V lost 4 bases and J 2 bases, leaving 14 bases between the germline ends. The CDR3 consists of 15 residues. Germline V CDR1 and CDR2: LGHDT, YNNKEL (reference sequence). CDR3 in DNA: TGTGCCAGCAGCCCGGGGAGGGGGGACAACTATGGCTACACCTTC. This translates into CASSPGRGDNYGYTF.

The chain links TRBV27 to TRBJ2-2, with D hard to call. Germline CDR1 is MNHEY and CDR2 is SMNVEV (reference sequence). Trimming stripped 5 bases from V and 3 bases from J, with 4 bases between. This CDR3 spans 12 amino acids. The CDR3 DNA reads TGTGCCAGCAGTCGATACACCGGGGAGCTGTTTTTT. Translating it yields CASSRYTGELFF.

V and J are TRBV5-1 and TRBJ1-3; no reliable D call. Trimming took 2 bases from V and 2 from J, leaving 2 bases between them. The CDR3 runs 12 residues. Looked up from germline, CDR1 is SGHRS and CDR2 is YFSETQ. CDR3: CASSLTGNTIYF. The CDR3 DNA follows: TGCGCCAGCAGCTTAACTGGAAACACCATATATTTT. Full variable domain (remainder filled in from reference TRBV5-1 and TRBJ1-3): KAGVTQTPRYLIKTRGQQVTLSCSPISGHRSVSWYQQTPGQGLQFLFEYFSETQRNKGNFPGRFSGRQFSNSRSEMNVSTLELGDSALYLCASSLTGNTIYFGEGSWLTVV.

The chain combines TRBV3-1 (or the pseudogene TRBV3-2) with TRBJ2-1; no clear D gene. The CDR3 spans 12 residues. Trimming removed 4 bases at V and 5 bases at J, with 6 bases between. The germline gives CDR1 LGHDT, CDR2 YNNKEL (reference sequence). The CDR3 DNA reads TGTGCCAGCAGCCGTGGAAACAATGAGCAGTTCTTC. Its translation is CASSRGNNEQFF.

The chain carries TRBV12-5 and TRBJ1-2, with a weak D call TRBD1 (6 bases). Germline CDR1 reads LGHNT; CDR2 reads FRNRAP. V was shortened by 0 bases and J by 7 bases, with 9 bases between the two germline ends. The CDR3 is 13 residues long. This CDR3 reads CASGLVQGGGYTF. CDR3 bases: TGTGCTAGTGGTTTGGTACAGGGAGGTGGCTACACCTTC.

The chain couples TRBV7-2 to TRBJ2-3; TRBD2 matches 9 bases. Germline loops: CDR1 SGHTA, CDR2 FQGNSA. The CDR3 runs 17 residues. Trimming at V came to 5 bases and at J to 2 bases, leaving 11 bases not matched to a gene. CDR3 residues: CASSPSLAGTATDTQYF. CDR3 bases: TGTGCCAGCAGCCCGTCGCTAGCGGGGACGGCCACAGATACGCAGTATTTT.

The CDR3 nucleotides are TGCGCCAGCAGCTTGAGGACAGGGCCCTTTGGCTACACCTTC. Translated, it gives CASSLRTGPFGYTF. The chain joins TRBV5-1 to TRBJ1-2; 8 positions agree with TRBD1. CDR3 length equals 14 residues. V shed 1 base and J 7 bases; nucleotides not matched to a gene: 6. Germline V CDR1 and CDR2: SGHRS, YFSETQ.